This is a list of T cell receptor beta chains from one sample in a study of blood T cell repertoires in COVID-19. Profiling relied on immunoSEQ multiplex PCR, and the TCRdb table lists in-frame clones only, not all of them. The sample includes over 100,000 clones, roughly 88% of them seen just once. Material: peripheral blood. These TCRs come from a man in his forties with acute or convalescent COVID-19. Both conserved end residues are part of each CDR3. The order of the fields is CDR3 protein, CDR3 DNA, D gene, clone size, J gene, V gene. A D gene is named only where the DNA matches it firmly. Clone size is shown for a subset of rows, as once, few, many or a class of expanded clone.

CASSPTLAGWYEQYF | TGTGCCAGCAGCCCAACCCTGGCAGGGTGGTACGAGCAGTACTTC | - | - | TRBJ2-7 | TRBV14
CATSDFTNYGYTF | TGTGCCACCAGTGATTTCACTAACTATGGCTACACCTTC | - | - | TRBJ1-2 | TRBV24-1
CASSPNRAGANVLTF | TGTGCCAGCAGCCCCAACAGGGCTGGGGCCAACGTCCTGACTTTC | - | - | TRBJ2-6 | TRBV6-2/TRBV6-3
CASSLASGQPQHF | TGTGCCAGCAGCTTGGCATCGGGGCAGCCCCAGCATTTT | - | - | TRBJ1-5 | TRBV5-6
CASRRDSGPRGEQFF | TGTGCCAGCAGGCGGGACTCAGGGCCGAGGGGTGAGCAGTTCTTC | - | - | TRBJ2-1 | TRBV6-5
CASSLNSGGEQFF | TGTGCCAGCAGCCTTAATAGCGGGGGCGAGCAGTTCTTC | TRBD2 | once | TRBJ2-1 | TRBV14
CASSPRRGQGQETQYF | TGTGCCAGCTCACCTCGGCGTGGACAGGGGCAAGAGACCCAGTACTTC | TRBD1 | - | TRBJ2-5 | TRBV18
CASLGAWGYTF | TGTGCCAGCCTCGGAGCGTGGGGCTACACCTTC | - | - | TRBJ1-2 | TRBV9
CASSYDGETPLHF | TGTGCCAGCAGTTACGACGGAGAAACACCCCTCCACTTT | - | - | TRBJ1-6 | TRBV5-4
CASLPGSNQPQHF | TGTGCCAGCTTACCGGGGTCCAATCAGCCCCAGCATTTT | - | - | TRBJ1-5 | TRBV2
CASSQEVAAGTYEQYF | TGCGCCAGCAGCCAAGAGGTAGCGGCAGGGACCTACGAGCAGTACTTC | - | - | TRBJ2-7 | TRBV4-1
CASSFDPRGGGNTIYF | TGTGCCAGCAGTTTTGACCCCAGGGGCGGCGGAAACACCATATATTTT | - | - | TRBJ1-3 | TRBV6-6
CASSSQPGLTNYEQYF | TGTGCCAGCAGCTCACAACCGGGACTCACAAACTACGAGCAGTACTTC | - | - | TRBJ2-7 | TRBV7-2
CASSQQAGGLHGYTF | TGTGCCAGTAGCCAACAGGCAGGGGGCCTGCATGGCTACACCTTC | TRBD1 | - | TRBJ1-2 | TRBV19
CASRGRGEVSEAFF | TGTGCCAGCAGAGGGAGGGGAGAAGTGTCTGAAGCTTTCTTT | - | - | TRBJ1-1 | TRBV6-5